This T cell receptor beta chain comes out of a study of blood T cell repertoires in COVID-19. This CDR3 region has 12 residues. Looked up from germline, CDR1 is MDHEN and CDR2 is SYDVKM. The repertoire was sequenced with immunoSEQ multiplex PCR; TCRdb's copy has only in-frame clones and lacks some. The profile shows about 210,000 clones, roughly 90% of them singletons. Two negative PCRs, clearance, or symptom resolution were required of recovered Cohort 3 donors. The chain joins TRBV28 to TRBJ2-3; weak D call: TRBD2 (6 bases). This TCR was recovered from a woman aged 18-30 years who had recovered from COVID-19. Sequences were obtained from PBMCs or T cells enriched from blood (not recorded which). DNA for the CDR3: TGTGCGGCTAGCGCCATAACAGATACGCAGTATTTT. Its translation: CAASAITDTQYF. Full variable domain (outside the CDR3, taken from reference TRBV28 and TRBJ2-3): DVKVTQSSRYLVKRTGEKVFLECVQDMDHENMFWYRQDPGLGLRLIYFSYDVKMKEKGDIPEGYSVSREKKERFSLILESASTNQTSMYLCAASAITDTQYFGPGTRLTVL.